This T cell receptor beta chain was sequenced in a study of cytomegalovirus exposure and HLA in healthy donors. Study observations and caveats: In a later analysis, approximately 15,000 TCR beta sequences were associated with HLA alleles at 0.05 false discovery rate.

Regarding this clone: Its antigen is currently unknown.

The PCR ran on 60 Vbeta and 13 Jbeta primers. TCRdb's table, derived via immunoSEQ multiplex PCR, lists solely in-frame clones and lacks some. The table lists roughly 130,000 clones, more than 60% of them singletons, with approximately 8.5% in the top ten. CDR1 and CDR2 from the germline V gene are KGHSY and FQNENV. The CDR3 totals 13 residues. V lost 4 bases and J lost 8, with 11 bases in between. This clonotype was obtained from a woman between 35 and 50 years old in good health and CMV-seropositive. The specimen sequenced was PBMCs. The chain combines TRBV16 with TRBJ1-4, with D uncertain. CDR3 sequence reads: CASSRLYGEKLFF. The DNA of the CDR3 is TGTGCCAGCAGCCGACTCTATGGGGAAAAACTGTTTTTT. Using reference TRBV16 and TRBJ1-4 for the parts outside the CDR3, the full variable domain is GEEVAQTPKHLVRGEGQKAKLYCAPIKGHSYVFWYQQVLKNEFKFLISFQNENVFDETGMPKERFSAKCLPNSPCSLEIQATKLEDSAVYFCASSRLYGEKLFFGSGTQLSVL.